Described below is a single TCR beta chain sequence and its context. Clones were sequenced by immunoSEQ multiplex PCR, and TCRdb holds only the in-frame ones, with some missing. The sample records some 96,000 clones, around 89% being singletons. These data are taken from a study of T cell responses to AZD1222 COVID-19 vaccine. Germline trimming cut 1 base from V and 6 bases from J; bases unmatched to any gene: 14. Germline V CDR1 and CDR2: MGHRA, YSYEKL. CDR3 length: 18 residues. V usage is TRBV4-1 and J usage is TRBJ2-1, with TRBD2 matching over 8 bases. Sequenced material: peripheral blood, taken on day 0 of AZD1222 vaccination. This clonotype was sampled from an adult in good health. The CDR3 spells CASSQGPELVREVNEQFF. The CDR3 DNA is TGCGCCAGCAGCCAAGGACCTGAACTGGTGCGGGAGGTCAATGAGCAGTTCTTC.